The 18 T cell receptor beta chains given below trace back to one sample, sequenced in a study of CD8+ T cells in alopecia areata. TCR sequencing used cDNA made by reverse transcription of extracted RNA. Clones were read by immunoSEQ multiplex PCR, and TCRdb kept only the in-frame ones, dropping some. This sample has approximately 150,000 clones; around 55% occur once, and the top ten carry approximately 4.8%. The sequenced sample consisted of CD4+ T cells sorted from blood. The source of these receptors is a human donor in good health.

V usage is TRBV29-1 and J usage is TRBJ2-5, with a weak D call TRBD2 (6 bases). The V end lost 5 bases, the J end lost 3 bases, and 10 bases lay between the germline ends. The CDR3 sequence is 12 residues long. Germline V CDR1 and CDR2: SQVTM, ANQGSEA. The CDR3 reads CSVLGGKETQYF. The CDR3 region has the DNA TGCAGCGTTCTGGGGGGTAAAGAGACCCAGTACTTC.

The J gene is TRBJ1-2, the V gene TRBV5-1, with no clear D. CDR1 is SGHRS, CDR2 YFSETQ, per germline. CDR3 length: 13 residues. V dropped 1 base and J dropped 4 bases, with 8 bases sitting between them. DNA for the CDR3: TGCGCCAGCAGCTTGAAAGGGCCCTATGGCTACACCTTC. Amino acid sequence: CASSLKGPYGYTF.

This sequence joins TRBV5-1 and TRBJ2-3, with TRBD1 as a possible D gene (6 bases). The V and J ends lost 0 bases and 1 base respectively, with 15 bases between them. The CDR3 totals 17 residues. Germline CDR1 and CDR2: SGHRS and YFSETQ. The chain's CDR3 is CASSLEVGWTGTDTQYF. CDR3 sequence (DNA): TGCGCCAGCAGCTTGGAGGTGGGGTGGACAGGCACAGATACGCAGTATTTT.

The genes are TRBV28 and TRBJ2-4, with D uncertain. V was trimmed by 5 bases and J by 0 bases, leaving 14 bases between them. In germline, CDR1 is MDHEN, CDR2 SYDVKM. The CDR3 sequence is 16 residues long. The CDR3: CASSPPQNLAKNIQYF. DNA of the CDR3: TGTGCCAGCAGTCCCCCTCAAAACCTAGCCAAAAACATTCAGTACTTC.

This clone showed up just a few times. The chain carries TRBV7-2 and TRBJ2-1, with D perhaps matching TRBD2 (6 bases). V dropped 4 bases and J dropped 7 bases, with 17 bases sitting between them. This CDR3 has 15 residues. Germline lookup yields CDR1 SGHTA and CDR2 FQGNSA. DNA for the CDR3: TGTGCCAGCAGCTGGGGACTTAACATGGGAAATGAGCAGTTCTTC. Encoded protein: CASSWGLNMGNEQFF.

The V and J genes are TRBV5-1 and TRBJ2-7; 8 nucleotides agree with TRBD1. Germline CDR1 SGHRS, CDR2 YFSETQ. The junction had 4 bases not matched to a gene; V was cut back by 1 base and J by 7 bases. The CDR3 is made up of 13 amino acids. The DNA of the CDR3 is TGCGCCAGCAGCTTGCCGGGACAGGTGGAGCAGTACTTC. It codes for CASSLPGQVEQYF.

This clone occurred many times. V is TRBV2 and J is TRBJ2-7; D not certain. Germline CDR1 is SNHLY and CDR2 is FYNNEI. CDR3 size: 13 residues. V was cut by 7 bases and J by 4 bases, with 14 bases left in between. CDR3 sequence reads: CASTSAQNYEQYF. The CDR3 nucleotides are TGTGCCAGCACATCGGCGCAGAATTACGAGCAGTACTTC.

The rearrangement uses TRBV2 and TRBJ1-4; D unresolved. The CDR3 totals 13 residues. V lost 5 bases and J 5 bases, leaving 9 bases between the germline ends. Germline CDR1 and CDR2: SNHLY and FYNNEI. CDR3 in amino acids: CASSSRANEKLFF. The CDR3 nucleotides read TGTGCCAGCAGTTCCCGCGCCAATGAAAAACTGTTTTTT.

This chain uses TRBV7-6 with TRBJ2-5; D might be TRBD1 (6 bases). Trimming took off 5 bases at V and 5 bases at J, with 18 bases between the two ends. Per germline, CDR1 SGHVS and CDR2 FNYEAQ. This CDR3 spans 15 amino acids. The CDR3 bases are TGTGCCAGCAGCCTGGGTCAGGGGTTGACGGAGACCCAGTACTTC. Its translation is CASSLGQGLTETQYF.

The chain recombines TRBV6-6 with TRBJ1-5, with D perhaps TRBD1 (5 bases). This CDR3 spans 14 amino acids. The germline CDR1 and CDR2 sequences are MNHNY and SVGAGI (reference sequence). Deletions cut 4 bases from V and 7 bases from J, with 14 bases between. The DNA for the CDR3 is TGTGCCAGCAGTTCTTCAGGGCTGGTCCAGCCCCAGCATTTT. This sequence encodes CASSSSGLVQPQHF.

This clone was recorded at least ten times. The chain joins TRBV28 to TRBJ2-7, with D perhaps matching TRBD1 or TRBD2 (5 bases each). V gave up 6 bases and J gave up 0 bases, with 21 bases separating them. Germline loops: CDR1 MDHEN, CDR2 SYDVKM. The CDR3 runs 17 residues. The CDR3 protein is CASSPSLGTSSSYEQYF. DNA of the CDR3: TGTGCCAGCAGCCCTTCCCTCGGGACGTCCAGCTCCTACGAGCAGTACTTC. Full variable domain (rest looked up from reference TRBV28 and TRBJ2-7): DVKVTQSSRYLVKRTGEKVFLECVQDMDHENMFWYRQDPGLGLRLIYFSYDVKMKEKGDIPEGYSVSREKKERFSLILESASTNQTSMYLCASSPSLGTSSSYEQYFGPGTRLTVT.

The gene calls are TRBV4-1 and TRBJ2-5, with 13 bases that match TRBD2. Germline trimming cut 1 base from V and 7 bases from J; bases unmatched to any gene: 3. Looked up from germline, CDR1 is MGHRA and CDR2 is YSYEKL. The CDR3 length is 15 residues. CDR3 in amino acids: CASSQVWTSGGTQYF. The CDR3 DNA reads TGCGCCAGCAGCCAAGTTTGGACTAGCGGGGGGACCCAGTACTTC.

The rearrangement uses TRBV27 and TRBJ1-2; tentative D call: TRBD1 (5 bases). CDR1 MNHEY and CDR2 SMNVEV come from the germline V gene (reference sequence). Trimming removed 6 bases at V and 4 bases at J, with 18 bases between. This CDR3 spans 15 amino acids. CDR3 sequence reads: CASSQGGFLSYGYTF. The CDR3, as DNA: TGTGCCAGCAGCCAGGGTGGTTTCCTATCCTATGGCTACACCTTC.

The CDR3 loop is CASSLTSGRGGVNEQFF. CDR3 sequence (DNA): TGTGCCAGCAGCTTAACGTCCGGTAGGGGCGGGGTAAATGAGCAGTTCTTC. The chain carries TRBV7-3 and TRBJ2-1, with D maybe TRBD2 (6 bases). Germline V gene sequence: CDR1 SGHTA, CDR2 FQGTGA. This CDR3 has 17 amino acids. V lost 0 bases to trimming and J lost 7 bases, with 19 bases between them.

J is TRBJ2-2 and V is TRBV29-1; no definite D call. Trimming removed 7 bases at V and 8 bases at J, with 11 bases between. This CDR3 has 11 amino acids. From germline, CDR1 is SQVTM and CDR2 ANQGSEA. CDR3 nucleotides: TGCAGCGCCCTGAACGCAGGGGAGCTGTTTTTT. Its translation is CSALNAGELFF.

The V and J genes are TRBV6-5 and TRBJ2-1; D is ambiguous. The CDR3 runs to 14 residues. V gave up 2 bases and J gave up 4 bases, with 9 bases separating them. Germline loops: CDR1 MNHEY, CDR2 SVGAGI. The CDR3 is CASSYGVRYNEQFF. The CDR3 nucleotides read TGTGCCAGCAGTTACGGGGTGAGATACAATGAGCAGTTCTTC.

This sequence joins TRBV5-1 and TRBJ2-3, with 9 bases lining up with TRBD2. Trimming took 0 bases from V and 5 from J; bases not matched to a gene: 7. There are 16 residues in the CDR3. The germline gives CDR1 SGHRS, CDR2 YFSETQ. This CDR3 reads CASSLDAGGPGDTQYF. In DNA form, the CDR3 reads TGCGCCAGCAGCTTGGATGCGGGAGGGCCAGGAGATACGCAGTATTTT.

V and J are TRBV6-5 and TRBJ2-1; unclear D gene. CDR3 length: 15 amino acids. Per the germline V gene, CDR1 is MNHEY and CDR2 is SVGAGI. Trimming cost V 4 bases and J 3 bases, with 13 bases left between them. In nucleotides, the CDR3 is TGTGCCAGCAGTTCGGCGCGCCGACGCTACAATGAGCAGTTCTTC. As protein: CASSSARRRYNEQFF.